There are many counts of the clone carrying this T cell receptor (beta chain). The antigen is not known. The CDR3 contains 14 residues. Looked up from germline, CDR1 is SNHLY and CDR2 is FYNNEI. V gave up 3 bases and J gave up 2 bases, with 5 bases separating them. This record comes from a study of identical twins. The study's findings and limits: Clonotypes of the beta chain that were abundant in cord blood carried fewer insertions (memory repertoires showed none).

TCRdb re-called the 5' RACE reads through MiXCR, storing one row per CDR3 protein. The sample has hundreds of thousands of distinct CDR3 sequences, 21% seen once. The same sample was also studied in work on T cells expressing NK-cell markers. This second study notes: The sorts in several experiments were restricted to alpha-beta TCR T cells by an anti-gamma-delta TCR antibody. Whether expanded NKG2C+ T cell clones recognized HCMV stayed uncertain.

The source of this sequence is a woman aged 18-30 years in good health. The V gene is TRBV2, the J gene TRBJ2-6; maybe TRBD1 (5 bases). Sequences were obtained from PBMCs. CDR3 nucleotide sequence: TGTGCCAGCAGTGACAGGGCTGGGGCCAACGTCCTGACTTTC. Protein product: CASSDRAGANVLTF.